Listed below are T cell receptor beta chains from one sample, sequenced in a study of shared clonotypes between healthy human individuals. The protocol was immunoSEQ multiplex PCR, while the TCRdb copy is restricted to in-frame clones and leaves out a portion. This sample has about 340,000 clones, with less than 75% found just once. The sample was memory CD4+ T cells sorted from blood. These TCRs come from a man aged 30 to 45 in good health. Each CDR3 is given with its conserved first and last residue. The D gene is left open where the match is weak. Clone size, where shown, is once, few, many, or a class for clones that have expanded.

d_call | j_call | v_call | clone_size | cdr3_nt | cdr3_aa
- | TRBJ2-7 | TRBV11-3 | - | TGTGCCAGCAGCTTAGGGTCTACCACTAACGAGCAGTACTTC | CASSLGSTTNEQYF
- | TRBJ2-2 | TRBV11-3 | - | TGTGCCAGCAGCTTGGGCAGCTTTGAGACCGGGGAGCTGTTTTTT | CASSLGSFETGELFF
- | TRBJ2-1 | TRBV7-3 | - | TGTGCCAGCAGCTTGACTAGTTTTGGTGAGCAGTTCTTC | CASSLTSFGEQFF
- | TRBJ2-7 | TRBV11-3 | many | TGTGCCAGCAGCTCAAACAGTTTGGTATACGAGCAGTACTTC | CASSSNSLVYEQYF
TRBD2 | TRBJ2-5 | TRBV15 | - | TGTGCCACCAGCAGACGAGATCATAGCGGGCTCCAAGAGACCCAGTACTTC | CATSRRDHSGLQETQYF
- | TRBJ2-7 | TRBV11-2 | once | TGTGCCAGCAGCTTAGTTGGTATGGCGAACGAGCAGTACTTC | CASSLVGMANEQYF
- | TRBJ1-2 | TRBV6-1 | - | TGTGCCAGCAGTTTAGGGTTTGGCTATGGCTACACCTTC | CASSLGFGYGYTF
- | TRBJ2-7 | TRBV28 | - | TGTGCCAGCAGGTCAAGGACTCGCTACGAGCAGTACTTC | CASRSRTRYEQYF
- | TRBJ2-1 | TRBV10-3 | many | TGTGCCATCAGTGATGGAGGGGGCGTATACAATGAGCAGTTCTTC | CAISDGGGVYNEQFF
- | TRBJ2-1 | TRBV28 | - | TGTGCCAGCACCCAAAGAGGGGGCTCCTACAATGAGCAGTTCTTC | CASTQRGGSYNEQFF
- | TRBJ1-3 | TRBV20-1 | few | TGCAGTGCTAGAGATCAACACACCATATATTTT | CSARDQHTIYF
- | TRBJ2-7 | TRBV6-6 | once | TGTGCCAGCAGTTACTCGGAACCCCTTGGGGAGCAGTACTTC | CASSYSEPLGEQYF
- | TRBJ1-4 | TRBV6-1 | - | TGTGCCAGCAGTGACAGGGTCCACAGGGCAACTAATGAAAAACTGTTTTTT | CASSDRVHRATNEKLFF
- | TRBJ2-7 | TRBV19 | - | TGTGCCAGTAGTACTGGGCCCTACGAGCAGTACTTC | CASSTGPYEQYF
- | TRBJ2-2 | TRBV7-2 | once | TGTGCCAGCAGCCCCCGCTGGGGCATCGACACCGGGGAGCTGTTTTTT | CASSPRWGIDTGELFF
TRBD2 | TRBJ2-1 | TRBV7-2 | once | TGTGCCAGCAGCTTACCGTTGGGCGGGAGGTTCAATGAGCAGTTCTTC | CASSLPLGGRFNEQFF
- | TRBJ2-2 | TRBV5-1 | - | TGCGCCAGCAGCGTTGGGCAGTACACCGGGGAGCTGTTTTTT | CASSVGQYTGELFF
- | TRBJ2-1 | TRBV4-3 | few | TGCGCCAGCAGCCAAGATAGAATAAGGGACTTCCCCTACAATGAGCAGTTCTTC | CASSQDRIRDFPYNEQFF
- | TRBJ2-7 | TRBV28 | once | TGTGCCAGCAGTTTGTCCCAGGGTTACGAGCAGTACTTC | CASSLSQGYEQYF
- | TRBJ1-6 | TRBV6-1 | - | TGTGCCAGCAGTGTGCGGGGTTCACCCCTCCACTTT | CASSVRGSPLHF
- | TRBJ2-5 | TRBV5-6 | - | TGTGCCAGCCTGTTCGGGGCCCAAGAGACCCAGTACTTC | CASLFGAQETQYF
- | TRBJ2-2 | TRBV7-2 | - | TGTGCCAGCAGCTCCATGGTTCGGCCTGGGGAGCTGTTTTTT | CASSSMVRPGELFF
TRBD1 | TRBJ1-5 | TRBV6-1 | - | TGTGCCAGCACTAGCAGGGGGCAGCGGAATCAGCCCCAGCATTTT | CASTSRGQRNQPQHF